The T cell receptor beta chain under discussion was sequenced for a study of T cell responses to AZD1222 COVID-19 vaccine. The repertoire was sequenced with immunoSEQ multiplex PCR; TCRdb's copy has only in-frame clones and lacks some. Of 190,000 or so clones detected, approximately 93% appear once; the ten largest clones hold about 1%. Analysis merged second doses at about 4 or about 12 weeks. Findings and limits, study-wide: Targeting of unmutated variant regions was reportedly seen in nearly half of spike-specific TCRs. Just a handful of AZD1222 recipients tested seropositive at baseline. CD4 TCRs covered the whole spike, strongest at regions 160-218 and 743-854.

The CDR3 totals 15 residues. Germline values: CDR1 MNHEY, CDR2 SVGAGI. Trimming removed 6 bases at V and 6 bases at J, with 19 bases between. Points on this clone: Its antigen is undetermined.

This receptor was obtained from an adult who received the AZD1222 COVID-19 vaccine. This chain links TRBV6-5 with TRBJ2-3; D unresolved. Sequencing was performed on peripheral blood, taken 28 days after the second AZD1222 dose. The CDR3 protein is CASRPRPTPLDTQYF. The CDR3 DNA reads as TGTGCCAGCAGACCTCGGCCGACCCCACTCGATACGCAGTATTTT.